This paragraph reports one TCR beta chain. The antigen remains unidentified. Profiling relied on immunoSEQ multiplex PCR, and the TCRdb table lists in-frame clones only, not all of them. The data contain about 50,000 clones, approximately 86% of them singletons. This sample was taken from a study of OX40 agonist ivuxolimab in advanced cancers. Findings and caveats of the study: Low normalized clonal expansion also occurred in some nonresponding patients.

The CDR3 spans 15 residues. Germline V CDR1 and CDR2: SGHTA, FQGTGA. V was pared by 2 bases and J by 0 bases, with 5 bases between. The sequences come from CD4+ or CD8+ T cells sorted from blood, collected in a trial of the OX40 agonist ivuxolimab. This receptor was taken from an adult with an advanced solid tumor such as melanoma, head and neck, liver or kidney cancer. This chain uses TRBV7-3 with TRBJ2-6; D not resolved. CDR3: CASSLALSGANVLTF. The CDR3 DNA reads TGTGCCAGCAGCTTAGCTCTCTCTGGGGCCAACGTCCTGACTTTC.